Listed below are T cell receptor beta chains from one sample, sequenced in a study of cytomegalovirus exposure and HLA in healthy donors. This table comes from immunoSEQ multiplex PCR, and its TCRdb copy is limited to in-frame clones, with some not included. The data contain 150,000 to 200,000 clones, roughly 79% of them singletons. What was sequenced was PBMCs. The receptor source for this set is a man in his thirties or forties in good health and CMV-seronegative. CDR3s include the opening cysteine and the closing phenylalanine or tryptophan. Fields, in order: V gene, clone size, D gene, J gene, CDR3 DNA, CDR3 protein. The D gene is left open where the match is weak. Where a row states a size, it is once, few, many or the class of an expanded clone; other rows omit it.

V: TRBV2; size: NA; D: NA; J: TRBJ1-2; DNA: TGTGCCAGCAGCCCCTGGGCGGGGGAAGTTAGAGATGGCTACACCTTC; CDR3: CASSPWAGEVRDGYTF
V: TRBV11-2; size: NA; D: NA; J: TRBJ1-5; DNA: TGTGCCAGCAGCTCTTTGACGGGGAGCAATCAGCCCCAGCATTTT; CDR3: CASSSLTGSNQPQHF
V: TRBV7-9; size: NA; D: NA; J: TRBJ2-3; DNA: TGTGCCAGCAGCCCCGGTGCCGTCGATAGCACAGATACGCAGTATTTT; CDR3: CASSPGAVDSTDTQYF
V: TRBV6-4; size: NA; D: NA; J: TRBJ2-1; DNA: TGTGCCAGCAGTGACTCGAAAGCAGGGTTCAGTGAGCAGTTCTTC; CDR3: CASSDSKAGFSEQFF
V: TRBV5-1; size: NA; D: NA; J: TRBJ2-5; DNA: TGCGCCAGCAGTCCTCCTTCCCAGACCCAGTACTTC; CDR3: CASSPPSQTQYF
V: TRBV16; size: once; D: TRBD1; J: TRBJ2-5; DNA: TGTGCCAGCAGCCATCGGGACAGGGTACAGACCCAGTACTTC; CDR3: CASSHRDRVQTQYF
V: TRBV18; size: few; D: TRBD1; J: TRBJ1-2; DNA: TGTGCCAGCTCACCACCGGACAGGGGCCCGGCCTATGGCTACACCTTC; CDR3: CASSPPDRGPAYGYTF
V: TRBV2; size: NA; D: NA; J: TRBJ2-7; DNA: TGTGCCAGCAGTGAAGGCCAGAGGACAAACTACGAGCAGTACTTC; CDR3: CASSEGQRTNYEQYF
V: TRBV14; size: NA; D: NA; J: TRBJ2-2; DNA: TGTGCCAGCAGCCCGCTAGCGTTTGGCCCCGGGGAGCTGTTTTTT; CDR3: CASSPLAFGPGELFF
V: TRBV29-1; size: NA; D: TRBD2; J: TRBJ2-1; DNA: TGCAGCGTTGAAGTTAATGCGAGCGGGAGGGTTTATCTCAACAATGAGCAGTTCTTC; CDR3: CSVEVNASGRVYLNNEQFF
V: TRBV28; size: NA; D: TRBD2; J: TRBJ2-2; DNA: TGTGCCGAGGCCGCGGGGGGTTACGGGGAGCTGTTTTTT; CDR3: CAEAAGGYGELFF
V: TRBV6-1; size: NA; D: NA; J: TRBJ1-5; DNA: TGTGCCAGCAGTGCCAGCGGGGGGGTACATCAGCCCCAGCATTTT; CDR3: CASSASGGVHQPQHF
V: TRBV13; size: NA; D: TRBD1; J: TRBJ1-1; DNA: TGTGCCAGCAGCTTGGACAGGGGGCGAAAGGACACTGAAGCTTTCTTT; CDR3: CASSLDRGRKDTEAFF
V: TRBV19; size: few; D: TRBD2; J: TRBJ2-1; DNA: TGTGCCAGTAGTTTCCAGGGAGCGGGAGGGCCTTGGTCCTACAATGAGCAGTTCTTC; CDR3: CASSFQGAGGPWSYNEQFF
V: TRBV18; size: NA; D: NA; J: TRBJ1-3; DNA: TGTGCCAGCTCACCACCGCCCGTACGCGCTGGAAACACCATATATTTT; CDR3: CASSPPPVRAGNTIYF
V: TRBV6-4; size: few; D: TRBD1; J: TRBJ2-3; DNA: TGTGCCAGCAGTGATCGTCCCGGGACAGGGCAAGATACGCAGTATTTT; CDR3: CASSDRPGTGQDTQYF
V: TRBV6-1; size: NA; D: NA; J: TRBJ2-7; DNA: TGTGCCAGCAGTGAAGCCCGGTCCCACGAGCAGTACTTC; CDR3: CASSEARSHEQYF
V: TRBV27; size: few; D: NA; J: TRBJ1-2; DNA: TGTGCCAGCAGTTTAAAAGGGGGAGTGAACTATGGCTACACCTTC; CDR3: CASSLKGGVNYGYTF
V: TRBV7-9; size: NA; D: NA; J: TRBJ2-2; DNA: TGTGCCAGCAGCGCCGGAGGGCCGGGCACCGGGGAGCTGTTTTTT; CDR3: CASSAGGPGTGELFF
V: TRBV7-9; size: NA; D: NA; J: TRBJ2-7; DNA: TGTGCCAGCAGCTTAGGTGCAGGGTCCCCCTACGAGCAGTACTTC; CDR3: CASSLGAGSPYEQYF
V: TRBV7-9; size: once; D: NA; J: TRBJ2-7; DNA: TGTTCCAGCAGCTTCGGGGGAGGTTTCTCCTACGAGCAGTACTTC; CDR3: CSSSFGGGFSYEQYF
V: TRBV27; size: once; D: NA; J: TRBJ2-3; DNA: TGTGCCAGCAGTTGGCAGGGCACAGATACGCAGTATTTT; CDR3: CASSWQGTDTQYF
V: TRBV19; size: NA; D: TRBD2; J: TRBJ2-1; DNA: TGTGCCAGTAGTACTCCTAGCGGGAGGAGAGATGAGCAGTTCTTC; CDR3: CASSTPSGRRDEQFF
V: TRBV25-1; size: NA; D: TRBD1; J: TRBJ1-1; DNA: TGTGCCAGCAGCCCGATAGGGGCAGGGGGCATCGTCGCTTTCTTT; CDR3: CASSPIGAGGIVAFF
V: TRBV6-6; size: once; D: NA; J: TRBJ1-1; DNA: TGTGCCAGCAGTTCCCTGGACACCGGAATCAACACTGAAGCTTTCTTT; CDR3: CASSSLDTGINTEAFF
V: TRBV11-3; size: NA; D: NA; J: TRBJ1-1; DNA: TGTGCCAGCAGCAGAACAGAGTACACTGAAGCTTTCTTT; CDR3: CASSRTEYTEAFF
V: TRBV4-1; size: once; D: NA; J: TRBJ2-3; DNA: TGCGCCAGCAGCCTCGGACAGAACCGAGATACGCAGTATTTT; CDR3: CASSLGQNRDTQYF
V: TRBV6-6; size: NA; D: TRBD1; J: TRBJ1-6; DNA: TGTGCCAGCAGTATCATGGGACAGTTGGATTCACCCCTCCACTTT; CDR3: CASSIMGQLDSPLHF
V: TRBV6-5; size: few; D: TRBD1; J: TRBJ1-5; DNA: TGTGCCAGCAGGGCGGGACAGGGTGTCCAGCCCCAGCATTTT; CDR3: CASRAGQGVQPQHF
V: TRBV2; size: NA; D: TRBD2; J: TRBJ2-5; DNA: TGTGCCAGCAGTGATTGGGGCGGGAGGGCAGAAGAGACCCAGTACTTC; CDR3: CASSDWGGRAEETQYF
V: TRBV28; size: NA; D: NA; J: TRBJ1-2; DNA: TGTGCCAGCAGTTTAAGCCGGGGGAGAGGCTATGGCTACACCTTC; CDR3: CASSLSRGRGYGYTF
V: TRBV5-4; size: few; D: NA; J: TRBJ1-3; DNA: TGTGCCAGCAGCTCGACCCCGGGAGGTGGAAACACCATATATTTT; CDR3: CASSSTPGGGNTIYF
V: TRBV28; size: NA; D: NA; J: TRBJ2-4; DNA: TGTGCCAGCAGTCCCCCGCCTACTCTAGCCAAAAACATTCAGTACTTC; CDR3: CASSPPPTLAKNIQYF
V: TRBV18; size: NA; D: TRBD2; J: TRBJ2-3; DNA: TGTGCCAGCTCACCAACAGGACTAGCGGGAGGGCCAAATACGCAGTATTTT; CDR3: CASSPTGLAGGPNTQYF